Below, 19 T cell receptor beta chains from the same sample are listed, as sequenced in a study of cytomegalovirus exposure and HLA in healthy donors. Researchers ran the PCR with 60 Vbeta and 13 Jbeta primers. The data were produced by immunoSEQ multiplex PCR, yet TCRdb's version contains in-frame clones alone and is incomplete. Its table lists about 140,000 clones. Sequenced: PBMCs. All receptors come from a woman aged 18-35 years in good health and CMV-seronegative.

V and J are TRBV19 and TRBJ1-5, with D possibly matching TRBD1 (6 bases). The CDR3 is 16 residues long. V lost 5 bases and J lost 0, with 14 bases in between. Germline V gene data show CDR1 as LNHDA and CDR2 as SQIVND (reference sequence). The DNA of the CDR3 is TGTGCCAGTAGTCGGGGAGGGACATTTAGCAATCAGCCCCAGCATTTT. Its translation: CASSRGGTFSNQPQHF.

Concerning this clone itself: The same CDR3 also results from other DNA sequences found in this sample. J is TRBJ2-3 and V is TRBV7-2; the D is unclear. V shed 5 bases and J shed 0 bases, with 3 bases lying between them. Germline CDR1 is SGHTA and CDR2 is FQGNSA. This CDR3 has 12 amino acids. In nucleotides, the CDR3 is TGTGCCAGCAGCCCGAGCACAGATACGCAGTATTTT. This gives the protein CASSPSTDTQYF.

The chain is built from TRBV7-9 and TRBJ1-1; D ambiguous. V was cut by 1 base and J by 9 bases, with 15 bases left in between. There are 14 residues in the CDR3. In germline, CDR1 is SEHNR, CDR2 FQNEAQ (reference sequence). The CDR3 sequence: CASSLGPSSLQAFF. DNA of the CDR3: TGTGCCAGCAGCTTAGGTCCATCTTCACTGCAAGCTTTCTTT.

The V gene is TRBV6-5, the J gene TRBJ2-3; 11 nucleotides agree with TRBD1. V dropped 7 bases and J dropped 4; count of bases not matched to a gene: 4. Germline assignment: CDR1 MNHEY and CDR2 SVGAGI. The CDR3 spans 14 residues. CDR3 amino acids: CASKGQGGSDTQYF. CDR3 bases: TGTGCCAGCAAGGGACAGGGGGGATCAGATACGCAGTATTTT.

The rearrangement links TRBV27 to TRBJ2-5; the match to TRBD1 covers 7 bases. Matching the DNA end better, TRBJ2-7 makes the J call doubtful. The CDR3 length is 16 residues. The V gene's germline CDR1 is MNHEY and CDR2 SMNVEV (reference sequence). CDR3 amino acids: CASSLYWDSRSYEQYF. CDR3 sequence (DNA): TGTGCCAGCAGTTTATATTGGGACAGCCGATCCTACGAGCAGTACTTC.

CDR3 coding DNA: TGCAGCGTTGAAGACCCGGGGTTCAATGAGCAGTTCTTC. It is translated as CSVEDPGFNEQFF. The V and J genes are TRBV29-1 and TRBJ2-1; TRBD2 might be the D (5 bases). Looked up from germline, CDR1 is SQVTM and CDR2 is ANQGSEA. Trimming pared 0 bases from V and 6 bases from J, leaving 9 bases between. This CDR3 is 13 amino acids long.

The chain carries TRBV7-8 and TRBJ2-6; TRBD2 agrees at 10 bases. The CDR3 covers 18 residues. Germline trimming cut 3 bases from V and 1 base from J; bases unmatched to any gene: 6. Germline lookup yields CDR1 SGHVS and CDR2 FQNEAQ. Here the CDR3 DNA reads TGTGCCAGCAGCTTTCGGACTAGCGGCGATTCTGGGGCCAACGTCCTGACTTTC. This codes for CASSFRTSGDSGANVLTF.

V and J are TRBV29-1 and TRBJ2-1; D ambiguous. The CDR3 is made up of 10 amino acids. CDR1 is SQVTM, CDR2 ANQGSEA, per germline. The ends were cut back, 7 bases at V and 3 bases at J, with 4 bases in the middle. CDR3 in amino acids: CSARYNEQFF. In DNA, the CDR3 is TGCAGCGCCCGCTACAATGAGCAGTTCTTC.

This sequence joins TRBV30 and TRBJ2-1, with TRBD1 identical over 7 bases. From germline, CDR1 is GTSNPN and CDR2 SVGIG (reference sequence). There are 11 residues in the CDR3. Unmatched junction bases numbered 3, after V lost 7 bases and J lost 6 bases. CDR3 in amino acids: CASGTVNEQFF. DNA of the CDR3: TGTGCCTCCGGGACAGTCAATGAGCAGTTCTTC.

This chain connects TRBV4-3 to TRBJ2-5; 9 bases are shared with TRBD2. From germline, CDR1 is LGHNA and CDR2 YSLEER. With 0 bases clipped from V and 5 bases from J, the junction kept 10 bases outside the gene matches. The length of the CDR3 is 17 residues. CDR3 sequence: CASSQEIGGRARETQYF. The CDR3 DNA follows: TGCGCCAGCAGCCAAGAAATAGGCGGGAGGGCCAGGGAGACCCAGTACTTC.

This chain links TRBV13 with TRBJ1-2, with D possibly matching TRBD1 (5 bases). The germline V gene encodes CDR1 PRHDT and CDR2 FYEKMQ (reference sequence). Trimming left V 4 bases short and J 3 bases short, with 12 bases between. The CDR3 spans 14 residues. CDR3 DNA sequence: TGTGCCAGCAGCTATGAAAGGGGTTACTATGGCTACACCTTC. As protein: CASSYERGYYGYTF.

The chain combines TRBV27 with TRBJ2-1; a possible D gene is TRBD1 (5 bases). Per the germline V gene, CDR1 is MNHEY and CDR2 is SMNVEV (reference sequence). Trimming left V 5 bases short and J 0 bases short, with 14 bases between. The CDR3 sequence is 16 residues long. The CDR3 spells CASSPRQLDSYNEQFF. The CDR3, as DNA: TGTGCCAGCAGTCCTCGACAGTTAGACTCCTACAATGAGCAGTTCTTC.

The chain links TRBV19 to TRBJ2-1; 7 bases agree with TRBD2. This CDR3 comprises 15 residues. J gave up 1 base and V 6 bases, and 6 bases lay outside the gene matches. Germline CDR1 is LNHDA and CDR2 is SQIVND (reference sequence). In DNA form, the CDR3 reads TGTGCCAGTAGCCTACTAGCGTCATCCTACAATGAGCAGTTCTTC. Amino acid sequence: CASSLLASSYNEQFF. Complete variable domain (other parts from reference TRBV19 and TRBJ2-1): DGGITQSPKYLFRKEGQNVTLSCEQNLNHDAMYWYRQDPGQGLRLIYYSQIVNDFQKGDIAEGYSVSREKKESFPLTVTSAQKNPTAFYLCASSLLASSYNEQFFGPGTRLTVL.

This chain connects TRBV19 to TRBJ1-2; 8 nucleotides line up with TRBD1. Germline V gene data show CDR1 as LNHDA and CDR2 as SQIVND (reference sequence). Trimming removed 6 bases from V and 4 bases from J; junction bases left unmatched: 7. The CDR3 spans 14 residues. In DNA, the CDR3 is TGTGCCAGTAGCGTTGACAGGGGAAGCTATGGCTACACCTTC. This encodes CASSVDRGSYGYTF.

This chain links TRBV6-1 with TRBJ1-6; D not certain. Trimming removed 6 bases at V and 9 bases at J, with 12 bases between. Germline V lookup: CDR1 MNHNS, CDR2 SASEGT. The CDR3 covers 13 residues. The CDR3 bases are TGTGCCAGCAGCCTACCCTCGGTTTCACCCCTCCACTTT. Translation: CASSLPSVSPLHF.

The chain is built from TRBV4-1 and TRBJ2-2; 8 bases are a match to TRBD1. Germline values: CDR1 MGHRA, CDR2 YSYEKL. There are 16 residues in the CDR3. V was clipped by 3 bases and J by 2 bases; unmatched bases: 5. CDR3 nucleotide sequence: TGCGCCAGCAGCCACGTGACAGGGGATAACACCGGGGAGCTGTTTTTT. Amino acid sequence: CASSHVTGDNTGELFF.

The chain has TRBV27 and TRBJ2-3; D is ambiguous. The ends were cut back, 5 bases at V and 6 bases at J, with 12 bases in the middle. Germline V gene lookup returns CDR1 MNHEY and CDR2 SMNVEV (reference sequence). The CDR3 has 13 amino acids. The DNA of the CDR3 is TGTGCCAGCAGTGCCACCCTCAGGGATACGCAGTATTTT. It is translated as CASSATLRDTQYF.

This rearrangement joins TRBV11-3 to TRBJ2-5, with D tentatively TRBD2 (6 bases). Trimming pared 5 bases from V and 2 bases from J, leaving 18 bases between. CDR3 length: 16 amino acids. The V gene's germline CDR1 is SGHNT and CDR2 YENEEA. The chain's CDR3 is CASSRAWGGGQETQYF. The CDR3 DNA reads TGTGCCAGCAGCCGGGCGTGGGGAGGCGGACAAGAGACCCAGTACTTC.

This chain joins TRBV6-1 and TRBJ2-3; 9 bases match TRBD1. Per germline, CDR1 MNHNS and CDR2 SASEGT. CDR3 length: 15 amino acids. V shed 7 bases, J shed 0 bases, and the junction held 5 bases outside the gene matches. CDR3 bases: TGTGCCAGCATACAGGGGGCGGCTAGCACAGATACGCAGTATTTT. Protein sequence: CASIQGAASTDTQYF.